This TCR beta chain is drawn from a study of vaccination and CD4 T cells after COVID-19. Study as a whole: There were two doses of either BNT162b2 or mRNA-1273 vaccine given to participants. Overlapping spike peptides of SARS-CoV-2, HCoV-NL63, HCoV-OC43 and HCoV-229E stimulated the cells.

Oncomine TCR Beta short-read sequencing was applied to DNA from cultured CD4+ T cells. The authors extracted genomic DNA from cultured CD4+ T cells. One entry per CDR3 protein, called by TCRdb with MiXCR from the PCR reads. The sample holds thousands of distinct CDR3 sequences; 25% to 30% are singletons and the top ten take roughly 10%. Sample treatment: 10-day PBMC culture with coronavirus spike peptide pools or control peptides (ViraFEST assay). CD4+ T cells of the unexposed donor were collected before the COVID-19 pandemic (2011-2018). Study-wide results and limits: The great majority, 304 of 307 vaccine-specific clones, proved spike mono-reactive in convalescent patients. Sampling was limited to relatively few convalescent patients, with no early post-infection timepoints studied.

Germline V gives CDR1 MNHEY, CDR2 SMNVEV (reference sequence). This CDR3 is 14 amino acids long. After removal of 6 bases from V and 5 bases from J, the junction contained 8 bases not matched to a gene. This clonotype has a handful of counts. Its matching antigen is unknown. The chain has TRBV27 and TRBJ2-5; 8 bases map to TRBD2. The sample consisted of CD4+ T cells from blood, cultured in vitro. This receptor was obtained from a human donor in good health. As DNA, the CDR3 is TGTGCCAGCAGCCGGGGGGGGCGAGGTGAGACCCAGTACTTC. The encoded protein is CASSRGGRGETQYF.